A selection of T cell receptor beta chains follows, all from one sample in a study of shared clonotypes between healthy human individuals. This table comes from immunoSEQ multiplex PCR, and its TCRdb copy is limited to in-frame clones, with some not included. In the table there are more than 1,200,000 clones, roughly 98.5% of which are singletons. Sequenced: naive CD4+ T cells sorted from blood. The receptors shown here come from a man younger than 45 in good health. Both conserved end residues are part of each CDR3. Each record gives: V gene, clone size, J gene, D gene, CDR3 protein, CDR3 DNA. A D gene is named only where the DNA matches it firmly. Size is omitted from some rows. Given values are once, few, many or a class for expanded clones.

TRBV18	-	TRBJ2-1	-	CASSQVDEQFF	TGTGCCAGCTCGCAGGTGGATGAGCAGTTCTTC
TRBV14	once	TRBJ2-1	TRBD2	CASSLKAGGLTGNEQFF	TGTGCCAGCAGCCTAAAAGCGGGAGGGCTAACAGGGAACGAGCAGTTCTTC
TRBV20-1	-	TRBJ2-5	-	CSATKQETQYF	TGCAGTGCTACAAAACAAGAGACCCAGTACTTC
TRBV10-3	-	TRBJ1-1	TRBD1	CAIRPGDSGAEAFF	TGTGCCATCAGACCCGGGGACAGCGGGGCTGAAGCTTTCTTT
TRBV4-2	-	TRBJ1-3	-	CASSLAGNTIYF	TGTGCCTCCAGCCTGGCTGGAAACACCATATATTTT
TRBV7-2	-	TRBJ2-7	TRBD2	CASSLQFGREGYEQYF	TGTGCCAGCAGCCTCCAGTTCGGGCGGGAGGGATACGAGCAGTACTTC
TRBV5-4	-	TRBJ2-7	-	CASSLPGPSYEQYF	TGTGCCAGCAGCTTGCCTGGGCCTTCGTACGAGCAGTACTTC
TRBV11-2	-	TRBJ1-1	TRBD1	CASFQNPMGHRGDTEAFF	TGTGCCAGCTTCCAAAACCCTATGGGGCACAGGGGAGACACTGAAGCTTTCTTT
TRBV14	-	TRBJ2-7	TRBD1	CASSHGTGALGEQYF	TGTGCCAGCAGCCACGGTACAGGGGCACTCGGGGAGCAGTACTTC
TRBV5-1	-	TRBJ2-2	-	CASTVAPNTGELFF	TGCGCCAGTACCGTGGCGCCGAACACCGGGGAGCTGTTTTTT
TRBV19	-	TRBJ2-3	-	CASKRRDAADTQYF	TGTGCCAGTAAGAGGCGGGACGCGGCAGATACGCAGTATTTT
TRBV28	-	TRBJ2-2	TRBD2	CASRTLAGVRNTGELFF	TGTGCCAGCAGAACCCTCGCGGGAGTCAGGAACACCGGGGAGCTGTTTTTT
TRBV6-1	-	TRBJ1-3	TRBD1	CASSEGTGHSGNTIYF	TGTGCCAGCAGTGAAGGGACAGGGCACTCTGGAAACACCATATATTTT
TRBV28	-	TRBJ2-2	-	CASRNFQDTGELFF	TGTGCCAGCAGGAATTTTCAGGACACCGGGGAGCTGTTTTTT
TRBV9	-	TRBJ2-1	-	CASSTSPPSNEQFF	TGTGCCAGCAGCACCTCACCACCCTCTAATGAGCAGTTCTTC
TRBV15	-	TRBJ1-3	-	CATSRGGGRAFGNTIYF	TGTGCCACCAGCAGAGGAGGTGGCAGGGCCTTTGGAAACACCATATATTTT
TRBV7-2	-	TRBJ1-5	-	CASSLGSGNQPQHF	TGTGCCAGCAGCTTAGGCAGCGGCAATCAGCCCCAGCATTTT
TRBV5-6	once	TRBJ1-4	TRBD1	CASSKDRGGTNEKLFF	TGTGCCAGCAGCAAGGACAGGGGTGGGACTAATGAAAAACTGTTTTTT
TRBV12-5	-	TRBJ2-2	TRBD1	CASGMDRAVSNTGELFF	TGTGCTAGTGGTATGGACAGGGCAGTTTCGAACACCGGGGAGCTGTTTTTT
TRBV5-1	-	TRBJ1-1	-	CASSPEGRNTEAFF	TGCGCCAGCAGCCCAGAGGGCAGGAACACTGAAGCTTTCTTT
TRBV7-3	-	TRBJ2-7	-	CASSPRSGGQQYF	TGTGCCAGCAGCCCCCGTTCCGGGGGGCAGCAGTACTTC
TRBV6-4	-	TRBJ2-7	-	CASSETSRSYEQYF	TGTGCCAGCAGTGAAACTAGTCGATCCTACGAGCAGTACTTC
TRBV2	-	TRBJ1-1	TRBD1	CASSDREDTEAFF	TGTGCCAGCAGCGACAGGGAGGACACTGAAGCTTTCTTT
TRBV18	-	TRBJ2-1	-	CASSPPESNEQFF	TGTGCCAGCTCACCACCGGAGAGCAATGAGCAGTTCTTC
TRBV6-5	-	TRBJ2-2	-	CASSTTGLGTGELFF	TGTGCCAGCAGTACCACAGGGCTGGGCACCGGGGAGCTGTTTTTT
TRBV6-1	-	TRBJ1-5	TRBD1	CASSNRDSLNQPQHF	TGTGCCAGCAGTAACCGGGACAGTCTAAATCAGCCCCAGCATTTT
TRBV9	once	TRBJ2-5	TRBD1	CASSVGAGTGVQETQYF	TGTGCCAGCAGCGTTGGGGCCGGGACAGGGGTCCAAGAGACCCAGTACTTC
TRBV10-3	-	TRBJ2-7	-	CATVGTYGGSYEQYF	TGTGCCACCGTCGGTACATATGGCGGATCCTACGAGCAGTACTTC
TRBV6-5	-	TRBJ2-7	-	CATTTKIYEQYF	TGTGCCACCACCACTAAAATCTACGAGCAGTACTTC
TRBV7-9	-	TRBJ2-2	TRBD2	CASMQTSGRATPGELFF	TGTGCCAGCATGCAGACTAGCGGGAGGGCGACCCCCGGGGAGCTGTTTTTT
TRBV29-1	-	TRBJ2-5	-	CSVEFLVGETQYF	TGCAGCGTTGAATTCCTAGTCGGAGAGACCCAGTACTTC
TRBV18	-	TRBJ2-5	TRBD2	CASSPTGTNDLGRLARTQYF	TGTGCCAGCTCACCAACCGGGACAAACGACCTCGGAAGACTAGCGAGGACCCAGTACTTC
TRBV7-9	-	TRBJ2-7	TRBD2	CASSGGGRINEQYF	TGTGCCAGCAGCGGGGGCGGGAGGATCAACGAGCAGTACTTC
TRBV4-1	-	TRBJ1-1	-	CASSPGQSFAEAFF	TGCGCCAGCAGCCCAGGACAGTCTTTCGCTGAAGCTTTCTTT
TRBV6-5	-	TRBJ1-2	-	CASSYGGGYDYTF	TGTGCCAGCAGTTACGGGGGTGGGTATGACTACACCTTC
TRBV28	-	TRBJ2-7	-	CASSRDSFSYEQYF	TGTGCCAGCAGTCGCGACAGTTTCTCCTACGAGCAGTACTTC
TRBV6-6	once	TRBJ1-5	TRBD1	CASRETGGAGNQPQHF	TGTGCCAGCAGGGAGACAGGGGGCGCGGGCAATCAGCCCCAGCATTTT
TRBV5-4	-	TRBJ2-7	TRBD1	CASSLGQGDPVVYEQYF	TGTGCCAGCAGCTTAGGACAGGGAGATCCCGTTGTCTACGAGCAGTACTTC
TRBV30	-	TRBJ2-1	-	CAWRPLANEQFF	TGTGCCTGGAGGCCTCTAGCCAATGAGCAGTTCTTC
TRBV5-7	-	TRBJ2-7	-	CASSWSGTTEQYF	TGTGCCAGCAGCTGGTCCGGGACAACAGAGCAGTACTTC
TRBV11-2	-	TRBJ2-2	-	CASSLRDWHTGELFF	TGTGCCAGCAGCCTCCGGGACTGGCACACCGGGGAGCTGTTTTTT
TRBV7-6	-	TRBJ2-7	-	CASSPTGQEQYF	TGTGCCAGCAGCCCAACAGGGCAAGAGCAGTACTTC
TRBV18	-	TRBJ2-7	-	CASSPGTRVFYEQYF	TGTGCCAGCTCACCAGGTACCAGGGTCTTCTACGAGCAGTACTTC
TRBV5-4	-	TRBJ2-1	TRBD1	CASSYRQGADEQFF	TGTGCCAGCAGCTACCGACAGGGGGCGGATGAGCAGTTCTTC
TRBV5-4	-	TRBJ2-3	-	CASSLGSTDTQYF	TGTGCCAGCAGCTTGGGCAGCACAGATACGCAGTATTTT
TRBV18	-	TRBJ2-1	TRBD1	CASSRGQGAYNEQFF	TGTGCCAGCTCACGGGGACAGGGGGCGTACAATGAGCAGTTCTTC
TRBV4-3	-	TRBJ1-5	TRBD1	CASSQGRDRGSQPQHF	TGCGCCAGCAGCCAAGGACGGGACAGGGGTTCTCAGCCCCAGCATTTT
TRBV11-2	-	TRBJ2-1	TRBD2	CASSPVVSGKQFF	TGTGCCAGCAGCCCAGTCGTTAGCGGGAAGCAGTTCTTC